The TCR beta chain under discussion was sequenced for a study of blood T cell repertoires in COVID-19. The CDR3 spans 15 residues. Germline V CDR1 and CDR2: MNHEY, SVGAGI. Trimming removed 6 bases from V and 7 bases from J; junction bases left unmatched: 7. Source study methods: Quantification of nucleated cells was approximated via reference gene primer amplification. Some clones are missing from TCRdb's copy, which holds only in-frame ones; the method was immunoSEQ multiplex PCR. D and trimming come from the DNA, and the V and J calls and clone size come from that table. The sample lists nearly 250,000 clones; roughly 82% were seen once. Patients from Seattle were sampled longitudinally, starting during active infection.

The material sequenced was peripheral blood. The V gene is TRBV6-5, the J gene TRBJ1-6, with 9 positions matching TRBD1. The sequence was obtained from a woman of 80 years or more with COVID-19, enrolled during active disease. The CDR3 loop reads CASSRTGANNSPLHF. The CDR3 bases are TGTGCCAGCAGCAGGACAGGGGCGAACAATTCACCCCTCCACTTT.